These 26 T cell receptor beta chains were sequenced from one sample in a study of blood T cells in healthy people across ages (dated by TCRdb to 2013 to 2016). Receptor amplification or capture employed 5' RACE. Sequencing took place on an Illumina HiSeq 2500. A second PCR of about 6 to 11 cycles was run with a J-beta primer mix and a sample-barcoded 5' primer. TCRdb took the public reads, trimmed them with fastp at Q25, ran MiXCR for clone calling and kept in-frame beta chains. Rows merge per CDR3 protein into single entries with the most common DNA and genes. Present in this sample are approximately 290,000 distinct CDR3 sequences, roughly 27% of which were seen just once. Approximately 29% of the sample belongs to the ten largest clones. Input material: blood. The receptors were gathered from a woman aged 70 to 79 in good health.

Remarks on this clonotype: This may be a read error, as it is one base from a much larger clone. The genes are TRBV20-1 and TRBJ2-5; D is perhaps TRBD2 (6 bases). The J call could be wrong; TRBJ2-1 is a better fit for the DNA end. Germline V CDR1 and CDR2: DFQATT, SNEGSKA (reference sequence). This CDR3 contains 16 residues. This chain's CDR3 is CSARDLLARSYNEQFF. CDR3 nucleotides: TGCAGTGCTAGAGATTTACTAGCTAGGTCCTACAATGAGCAGTTCTTC.

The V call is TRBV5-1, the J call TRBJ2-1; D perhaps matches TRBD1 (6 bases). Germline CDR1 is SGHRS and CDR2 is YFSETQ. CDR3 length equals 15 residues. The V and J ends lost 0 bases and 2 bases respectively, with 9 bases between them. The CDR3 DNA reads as TGCGCCAGCAGCTTGGGGACAGTCGCCTACAATGAGCAGTTCTTC. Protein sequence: CASSLGTVAYNEQFF.

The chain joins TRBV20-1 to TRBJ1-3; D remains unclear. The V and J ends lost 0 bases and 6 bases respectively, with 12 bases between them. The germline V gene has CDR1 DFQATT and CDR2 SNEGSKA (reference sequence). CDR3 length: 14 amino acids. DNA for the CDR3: TGCAGTGCTAGAGATATGAAGACCCTAAACACCATATATTTT. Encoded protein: CSARDMKTLNTIYF.

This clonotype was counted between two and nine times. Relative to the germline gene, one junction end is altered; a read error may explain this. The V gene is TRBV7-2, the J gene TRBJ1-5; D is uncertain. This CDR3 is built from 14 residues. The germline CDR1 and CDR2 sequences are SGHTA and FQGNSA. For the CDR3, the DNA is TGTGCCAGCAGTACCGGTGAAAGCAGTCAGCCCCAGCATTTT. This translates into CASSTGESSQPQHF.

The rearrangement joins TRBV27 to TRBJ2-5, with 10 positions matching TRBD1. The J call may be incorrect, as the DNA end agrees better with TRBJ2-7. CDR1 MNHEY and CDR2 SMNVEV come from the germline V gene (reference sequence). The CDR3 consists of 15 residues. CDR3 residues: CASSPDRGRSYEQYF. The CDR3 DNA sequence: TGTGCCAGCAGTCCAGACAGGGGGCGGTCCTACGAGCAGTACTTC.

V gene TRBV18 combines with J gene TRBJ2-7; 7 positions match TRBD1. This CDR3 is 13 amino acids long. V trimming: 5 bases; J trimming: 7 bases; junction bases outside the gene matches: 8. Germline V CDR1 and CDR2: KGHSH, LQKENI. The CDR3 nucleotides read TGTGCCAGCTCATCGCTTCAGGGGGATGAGCAGTACTTC. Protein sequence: CASSSLQGDEQYF.

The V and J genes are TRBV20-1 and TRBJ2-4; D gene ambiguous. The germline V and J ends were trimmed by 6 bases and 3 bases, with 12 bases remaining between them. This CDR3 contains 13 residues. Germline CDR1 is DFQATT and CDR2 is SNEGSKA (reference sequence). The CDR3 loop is CSASMVVKNIQYF. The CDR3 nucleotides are TGCAGTGCCTCTATGGTCGTCAAAAACATTCAGTACTTC.

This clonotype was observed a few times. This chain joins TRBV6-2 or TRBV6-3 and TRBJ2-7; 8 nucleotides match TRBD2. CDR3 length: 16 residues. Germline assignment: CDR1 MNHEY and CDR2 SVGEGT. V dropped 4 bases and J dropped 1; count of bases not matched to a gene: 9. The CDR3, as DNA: TGTGCCAGCAGTTCCCTCTCCGGGACTAGTTCCTACGAGCAGTACTTC. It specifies CASSSLSGTSSYEQYF.

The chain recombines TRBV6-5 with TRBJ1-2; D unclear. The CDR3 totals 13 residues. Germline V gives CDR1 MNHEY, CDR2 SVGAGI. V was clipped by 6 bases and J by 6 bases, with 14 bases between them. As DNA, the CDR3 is TGTGCCAGCAGCCTCGACGGGAGTCATGGCTACACCTTC. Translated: CASSLDGSHGYTF.

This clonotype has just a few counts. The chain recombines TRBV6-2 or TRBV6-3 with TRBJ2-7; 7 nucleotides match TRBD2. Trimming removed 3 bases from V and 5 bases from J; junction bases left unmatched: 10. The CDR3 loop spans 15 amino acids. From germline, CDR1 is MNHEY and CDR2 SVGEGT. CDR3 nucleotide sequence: TGTGCCAGCAGTTATGGCGGGAGCTTTGGTAACGAGCAGTACTTC. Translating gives CASSYGGSFGNEQYF.

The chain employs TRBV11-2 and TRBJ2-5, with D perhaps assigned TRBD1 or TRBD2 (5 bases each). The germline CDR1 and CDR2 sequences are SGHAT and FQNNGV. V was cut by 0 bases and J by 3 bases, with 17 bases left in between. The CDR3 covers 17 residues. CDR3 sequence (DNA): TGTGCCAGCAGCTTAGAATGGTGGACGGGGCGGAAAGAGACCCAGTACTTC. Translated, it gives CASSLEWWTGRKETQYF. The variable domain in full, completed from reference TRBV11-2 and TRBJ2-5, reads EAGVAQSPRYKIIEKRQSVAFWCNPISGHATLYWYQQILGQGPKLLIQFQNNGVVDDSQLPKDRFSAERLKGVDSTLKIQPAKLEDSAVYLCASSLEWWTGRKETQYFGPGTRLLVL.

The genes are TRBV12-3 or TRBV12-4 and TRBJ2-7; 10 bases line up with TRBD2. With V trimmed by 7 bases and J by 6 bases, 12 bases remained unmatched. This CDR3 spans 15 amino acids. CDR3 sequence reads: CASTGLAVPTGEQYF. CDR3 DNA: TGTGCCAGCACCGGACTAGCGGTCCCAACGGGCGAGCAGTACTTC.

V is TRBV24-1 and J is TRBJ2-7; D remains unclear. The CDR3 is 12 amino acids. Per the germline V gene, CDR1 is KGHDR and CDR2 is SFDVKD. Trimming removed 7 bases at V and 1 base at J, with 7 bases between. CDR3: CATRGNSYEQYF. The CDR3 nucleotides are TGTGCCACCAGAGGGAATTCCTACGAGCAGTACTTC.

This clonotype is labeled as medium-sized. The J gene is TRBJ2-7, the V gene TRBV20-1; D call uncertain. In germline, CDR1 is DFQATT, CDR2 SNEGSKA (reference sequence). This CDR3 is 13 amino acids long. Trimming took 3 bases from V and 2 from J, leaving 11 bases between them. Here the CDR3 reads CSARFADAYEQYF. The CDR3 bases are TGCAGTGCTAGGTTCGCAGACGCCTACGAGCAGTACTTC.

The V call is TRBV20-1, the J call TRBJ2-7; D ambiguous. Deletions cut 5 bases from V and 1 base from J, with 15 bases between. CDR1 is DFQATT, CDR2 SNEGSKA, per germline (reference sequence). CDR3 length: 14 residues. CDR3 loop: CSASGEVLSYEQYF. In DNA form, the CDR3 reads TGCAGTGCTTCCGGAGAAGTGTTATCCTACGAGCAGTACTTC.

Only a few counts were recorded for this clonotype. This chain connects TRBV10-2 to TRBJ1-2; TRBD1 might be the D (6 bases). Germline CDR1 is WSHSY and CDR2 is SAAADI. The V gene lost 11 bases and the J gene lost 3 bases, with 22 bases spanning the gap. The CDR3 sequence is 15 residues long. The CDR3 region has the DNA TGCGCCGGCGGGGGGCGAAGGGGTGGTGACTATGGCTACACCTTC. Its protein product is CAGGGRRGGDYGYTF.

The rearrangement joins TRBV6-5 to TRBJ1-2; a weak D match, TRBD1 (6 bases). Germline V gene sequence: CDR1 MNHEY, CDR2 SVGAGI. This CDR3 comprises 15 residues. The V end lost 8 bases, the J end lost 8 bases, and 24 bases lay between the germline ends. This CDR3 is CASEGMTGGKRGYTF. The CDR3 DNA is TGTGCCAGCGAGGGAATGACAGGCGGTAAAAGAGGCTACACCTTC.

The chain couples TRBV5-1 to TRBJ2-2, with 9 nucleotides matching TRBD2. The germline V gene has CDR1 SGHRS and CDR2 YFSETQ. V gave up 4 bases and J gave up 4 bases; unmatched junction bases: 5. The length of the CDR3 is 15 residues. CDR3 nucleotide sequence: TGCGCCAGCAGCCTTAGCGGGAGCCCCACCGGGGAGCTGTTTTTT. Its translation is CASSLSGSPTGELFF.

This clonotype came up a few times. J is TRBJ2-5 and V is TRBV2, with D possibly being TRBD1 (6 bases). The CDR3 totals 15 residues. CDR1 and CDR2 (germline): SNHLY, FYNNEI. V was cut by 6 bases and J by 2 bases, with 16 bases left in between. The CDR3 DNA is TGTGCCAGCAGGATTAGACAGGCCTTTCAAGAGACCCAGTACTTC. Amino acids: CASRIRQAFQETQYF.

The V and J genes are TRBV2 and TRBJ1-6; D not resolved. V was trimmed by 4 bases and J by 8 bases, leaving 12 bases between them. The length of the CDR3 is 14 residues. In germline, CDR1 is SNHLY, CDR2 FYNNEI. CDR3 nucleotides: TGTGCCAGCAGTGTCAGCCTTCTGGATTCACCCCTCCACTTT. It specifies CASSVSLLDSPLHF.

DNA of the CDR3: TGTGCCAGCAGCTTTCAAGGGACGGACCCTTGGAGGGAAAAACTGTTTTTT. Its translation is CASSFQGTDPWREKLFF. V usage is TRBV27 and J usage is TRBJ1-4; D perhaps matches TRBD1 (5 bases). This CDR3 comprises 17 residues. From germline, CDR1 is MNHEY and CDR2 SMNVEV (reference sequence). The V gene lost 6 bases and the J gene lost 8 bases, with 25 bases spanning the gap.

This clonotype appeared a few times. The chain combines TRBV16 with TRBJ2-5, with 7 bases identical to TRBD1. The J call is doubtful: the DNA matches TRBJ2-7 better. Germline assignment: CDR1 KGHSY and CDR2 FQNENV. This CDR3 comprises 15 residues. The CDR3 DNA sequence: TGTGCCAGCAGCCCCCAAACAGGGGTTGGCTACGAGCAGTACTTC. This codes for CASSPQTGVGYEQYF.

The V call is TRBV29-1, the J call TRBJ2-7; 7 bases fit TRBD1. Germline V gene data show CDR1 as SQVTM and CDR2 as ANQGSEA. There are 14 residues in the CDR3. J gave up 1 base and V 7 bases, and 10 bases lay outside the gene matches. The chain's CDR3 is CSARGGRGSYEQYF. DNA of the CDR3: TGCAGCGCTCGGGGTGGCAGGGGGTCCTACGAGCAGTACTTC.

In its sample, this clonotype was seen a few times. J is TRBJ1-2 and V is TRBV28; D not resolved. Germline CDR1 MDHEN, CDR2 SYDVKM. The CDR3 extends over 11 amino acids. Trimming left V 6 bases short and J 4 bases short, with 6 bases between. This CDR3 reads CASRQPYGYTF. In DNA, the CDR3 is TGTGCCAGCAGACAGCCCTATGGCTACACCTTC.

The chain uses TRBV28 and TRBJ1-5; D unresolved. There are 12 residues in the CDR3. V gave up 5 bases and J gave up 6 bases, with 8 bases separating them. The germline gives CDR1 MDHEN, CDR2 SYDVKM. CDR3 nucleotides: TGTGCCAGCAGTGGAGGGCGTCAGCCCCAGCATTTT. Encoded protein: CASSGGRQPQHF.

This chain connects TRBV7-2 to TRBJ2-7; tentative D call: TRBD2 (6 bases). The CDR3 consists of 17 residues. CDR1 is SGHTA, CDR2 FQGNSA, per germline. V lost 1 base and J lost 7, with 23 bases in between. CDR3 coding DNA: TGTGCCAGCAGCTTAGAGCCGGGACGGACCAGCGCGGGGGAGCAGTACTTC. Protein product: CASSLEPGRTSAGEQYF.